A selection of T cell receptor beta chains follows, all from one sample in a study of technical replicates of blood from a few donors. Sequencing was performed with immunoSEQ multiplex PCR; in TCRdb, only in-frame clones are kept and a portion is missing. The data show roughly 15,000 clones, about 85% seen once. Sequences were obtained from PBMCs. The source is a human donor in good health. Each CDR3 is given with its conserved first and last residue. D genes are given only for firm matches. Size is stated for part of the rows, as once, few or many counts, or as a class when the clone is expanded.

v_gene,d_gene,abundance,j_gene,CDR3aa,CDR3nt
TRBV19,TRBD1,NA,TRBJ1-5,CASSMGQGASQPQHF,TGTGCCAGTAGTATGGGCCAGGGGGCGAGTCAGCCCCAGCATTTT
TRBV19,TRBD1,NA,TRBJ1-1,CASSAGGAGNTEAFF,TGTGCCAGTAGTGCAGGGGGCGCGGGGAACACTGAAGCTTTCTTT
TRBV10-3,NA,NA,TRBJ1-5,CAISETLTVGNQPQHF,TGTGCCATCAGCGAAACTCTGACAGTAGGGAATCAGCCCCAGCATTTT
TRBV2,TRBD2,NA,TRBJ2-3,CASRGTSGTDTQYF,TGTGCCAGCAGAGGGACTAGCGGCACAGATACGCAGTATTTT
TRBV6-5,TRBD1,NA,TRBJ2-7,CASRSGGEGTYEQYF,TGTGCCAGCAGGTCAGGGGGAGAGGGGACCTACGAGCAGTACTTC
TRBV2,NA,NA,TRBJ1-5,CASSEYIYSNQPQHF,TGTGCCAGCAGTGAATATATCTATAGCAATCAGCCCCAGCATTTT
TRBV5-1,TRBD2,NA,TRBJ2-5,CASSSGGLAGQETQYF,TGCGCCAGCAGCTCGGGCGGACTAGCGGGCCAAGAGACCCAGTACTTC
TRBV19,TRBD2,NA,TRBJ2-1,CASSTSGSSYNEQFF,TGTGCCAGTAGTACCAGCGGGAGCTCCTACAATGAGCAGTTCTTC
TRBV6-6,TRBD1,NA,TRBJ2-1,CASRSTGDLHNEQFF,TGTGCCAGCAGGTCAACAGGGGATCTCCACAATGAGCAGTTCTTC
TRBV4-1,NA,NA,TRBJ2-3,CASSREEKGTDTQYF,TGCGCCAGCAGCCGGGAGGAAAAGGGCACAGATACGCAGTATTTT
TRBV19,TRBD2,NA,TRBJ2-5,CASGGSGGETQYF,TGTGCCAGTGGGGGTTCCGGGGGGGAGACCCAGTACTTC
TRBV27,TRBD1,NA,TRBJ2-2,CASSLWATGPNTGELFF,TGTGCCAGCAGTTTATGGGCGACAGGGCCGAACACCGGGGAGCTGTTTTTT
TRBV19,NA,NA,TRBJ1-2,CASSRGWGGDGYGYTF,TGTGCCAGTAGTCGGGGGTGGGGGGGCGACGGCTATGGCTACACCTTC
TRBV4-2,NA,NA,TRBJ2-7,CASGPPGVYYEQYF,TGTGCCAGCGGGCCGCCGGGGGTCTACTACGAGCAGTACTTC
TRBV7-9,TRBD1,NA,TRBJ1-1,CASSSSRTGGFTEAFF,TGTGCCAGCAGCTCGTCCCGGACAGGGGGCTTCACTGAAGCTTTCTTT
TRBV6-6,NA,NA,TRBJ2-7,CASSKTGTHPYEQYF,TGTGCCAGCAGTAAGACCGGGACTCACCCTTACGAGCAGTACTTC
TRBV6-5,NA,once,TRBJ2-3,CASRSTDTQYF,TGTGCCAGTCGTTCGACAGATACGCAGTATTTT